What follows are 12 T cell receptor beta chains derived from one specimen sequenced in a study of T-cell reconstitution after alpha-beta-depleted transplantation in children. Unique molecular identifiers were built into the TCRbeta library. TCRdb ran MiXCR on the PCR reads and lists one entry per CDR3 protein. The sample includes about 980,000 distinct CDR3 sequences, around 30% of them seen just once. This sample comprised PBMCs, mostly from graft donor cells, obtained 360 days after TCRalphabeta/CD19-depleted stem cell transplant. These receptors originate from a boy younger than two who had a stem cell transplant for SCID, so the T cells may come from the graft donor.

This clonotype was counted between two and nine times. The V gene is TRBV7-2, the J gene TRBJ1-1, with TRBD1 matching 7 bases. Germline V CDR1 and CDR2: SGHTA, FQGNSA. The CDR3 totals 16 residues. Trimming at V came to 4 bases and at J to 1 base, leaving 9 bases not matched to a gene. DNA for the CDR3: TGTGCCAGCAGCTCCCCCAGCGGGACAGAGAACACTGAAGCTTTCTTT. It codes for CASSSPSGTENTEAFF.

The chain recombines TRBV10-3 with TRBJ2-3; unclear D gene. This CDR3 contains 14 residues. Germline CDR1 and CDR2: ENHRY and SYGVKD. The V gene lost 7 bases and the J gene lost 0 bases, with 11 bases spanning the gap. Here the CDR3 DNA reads TGTGCCATCACTAACCAGCCGAGCACAGATACGCAGTATTTT. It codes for CAITNQPSTDTQYF.

CDR3 coding DNA: TGTGCCACCAGCACAGGGGCCCCTAATGAAAAACTGTTTTTT. Translating gives CATSTGAPNEKLFF. This chain connects TRBV15 to TRBJ1-4; tentatively, D is TRBD1 (6 bases). Trimming stripped 4 bases from V and 3 bases from J, with 9 bases between. This CDR3 is built from 14 residues. Germline V gene lookup returns CDR1 LNHNV and CDR2 YYDKDF (reference sequence).

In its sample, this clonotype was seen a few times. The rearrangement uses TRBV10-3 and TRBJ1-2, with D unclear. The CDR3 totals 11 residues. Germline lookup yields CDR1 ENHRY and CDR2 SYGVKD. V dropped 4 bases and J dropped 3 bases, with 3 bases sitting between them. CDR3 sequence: CAISGHYGYTF. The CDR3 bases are TGTGCCATCAGTGGGCACTATGGCTACACCTTC.

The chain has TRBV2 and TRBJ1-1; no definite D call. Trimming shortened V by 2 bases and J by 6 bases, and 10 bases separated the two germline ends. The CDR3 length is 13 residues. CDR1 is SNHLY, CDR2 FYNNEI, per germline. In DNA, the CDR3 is TGTGCCAGCAGTGAAAGTTGGGGATCTGAAGCTTTCTTT. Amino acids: CASSESWGSEAFF.

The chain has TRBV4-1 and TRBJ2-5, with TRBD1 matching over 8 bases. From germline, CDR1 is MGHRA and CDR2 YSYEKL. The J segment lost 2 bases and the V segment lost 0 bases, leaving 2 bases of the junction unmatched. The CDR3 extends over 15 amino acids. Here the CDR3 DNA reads TGCGCCAGCAGCCAAGATTACAGGGGGCAAGAGACCCAGTACTTC. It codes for CASSQDYRGQETQYF.

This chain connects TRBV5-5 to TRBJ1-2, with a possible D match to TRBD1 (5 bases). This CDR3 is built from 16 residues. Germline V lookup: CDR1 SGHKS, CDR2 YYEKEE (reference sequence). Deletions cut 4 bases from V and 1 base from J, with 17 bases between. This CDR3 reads CASSPRRDGRNYGYTF. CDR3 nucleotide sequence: TGTGCCAGCAGCCCCAGACGGGACGGCCGTAACTATGGCTACACCTTC.

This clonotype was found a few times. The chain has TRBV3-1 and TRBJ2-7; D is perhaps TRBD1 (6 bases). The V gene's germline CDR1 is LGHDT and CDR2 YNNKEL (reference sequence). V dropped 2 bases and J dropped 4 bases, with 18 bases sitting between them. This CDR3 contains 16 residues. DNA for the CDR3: TGTGCCAGCAGCCAACGTGACAGGTTCAATCATTACGAGCAGTACTTC. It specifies CASSQRDRFNHYEQYF.

The DNA for the CDR3 is TGCGCCAGCACCTTAGCGGGGGCCAACACCGGGGAGCTGTTTTTT. It yields the protein CASTLAGANTGELFF. The V gene is TRBV5-1, the J gene TRBJ2-2; the match to TRBD2 covers 9 bases. Germline values: CDR1 SGHRS, CDR2 YFSETQ. Trimming cost V 6 bases and J 2 bases; bases outside gene matches: 5. This CDR3 spans 15 amino acids.

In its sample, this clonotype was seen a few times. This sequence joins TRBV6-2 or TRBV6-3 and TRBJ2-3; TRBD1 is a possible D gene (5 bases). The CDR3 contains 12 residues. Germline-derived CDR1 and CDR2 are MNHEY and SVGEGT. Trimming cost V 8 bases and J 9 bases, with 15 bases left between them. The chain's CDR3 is CASSSQTVTQYF. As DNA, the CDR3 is TGTGCCAGCTCCTCCCAGACAGTCACGCAGTATTTT.

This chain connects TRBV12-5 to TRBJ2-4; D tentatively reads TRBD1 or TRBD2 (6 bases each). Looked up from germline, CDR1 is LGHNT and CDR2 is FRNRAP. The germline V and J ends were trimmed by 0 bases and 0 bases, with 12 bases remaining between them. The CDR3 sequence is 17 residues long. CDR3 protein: CASGLVKGGLAKNIQYF. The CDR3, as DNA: TGTGCTAGTGGTTTGGTCAAGGGGGGCTTAGCCAAAAACATTCAGTACTTC.

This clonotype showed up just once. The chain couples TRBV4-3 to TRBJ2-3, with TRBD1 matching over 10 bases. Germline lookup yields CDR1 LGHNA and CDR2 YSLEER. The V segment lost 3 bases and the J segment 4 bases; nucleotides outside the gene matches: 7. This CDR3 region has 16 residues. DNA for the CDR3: TGCGCCAGCAGCCAGTTTACAGGGACAGGGGCAGATACGCAGTATTTT. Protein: CASSQFTGTGADTQYF.